A single sample gave rise to the 21 T cell receptor beta chains below, sequenced in a study of blood T cell repertoires in COVID-19. Some clones are missing from TCRdb's copy, which holds only in-frame ones; the method was immunoSEQ multiplex PCR. Here the sample spans some 90,000 clones, roughly 89% being singletons. Sequenced input: peripheral blood. The receptors derive from an older woman with COVID-19, enrolled during active disease.

The gene calls are TRBV7-2 and TRBJ1-2; D perhaps matches TRBD1 (5 bases). Trimming removed 0 bases from V and 8 bases from J, with 10 bases in between. CDR3 length: 13 amino acids. CDR1 is SGHTA, CDR2 FQGNSA, per germline. DNA for the CDR3: TGTGCCAGCAGCTTAGCCCCAGGGCACGGCTACACCTTC. Translating it yields CASSLAPGHGYTF.

The V gene is TRBV5-1, the J gene TRBJ2-1, with D possibly matching TRBD2 (5 bases). The CDR3 has 15 residues. Deletions cut 0 bases from V and 2 bases from J, with 9 bases between. Germline V lookup: CDR1 SGHRS, CDR2 YFSETQ. The CDR3 sequence: CASSLVASAYNEQFF. In DNA, the CDR3 is TGCGCCAGCAGCTTGGTAGCGTCGGCCTACAATGAGCAGTTCTTC. Filled out from reference TRBV5-1 and TRBJ2-1, the complete variable domain reads KAGVTQTPRYLIKTRGQQVTLSCSPISGHRSVSWYQQTPGQGLQFLFEYFSETQRNKGNFPGRFSGRQFSNSRSEMNVSTLELGDSALYLCASSLVASAYNEQFFGPGTRLTVL.

This chain connects TRBV9 to TRBJ2-1; 10 nucleotides match TRBD1. Germline CDR1 is SGDLS and CDR2 is YYNGEE. The CDR3 sequence is 14 residues long. V lost 3 bases to trimming and J lost 8 bases; unmatched junction nucleotides: 5. The CDR3 spells CASSDRTGGDEQFF. CDR3 bases: TGTGCCAGCAGCGACAGGACAGGGGGGGATGAGCAGTTCTTC.

This chain links TRBV11-2 with TRBJ2-1; tentatively, D is TRBD2 (6 bases). The CDR3 consists of 15 residues. Germline V CDR1 and CDR2: SGHAT, FQNNGV. V was shortened by 3 bases and J by 5 bases, with 14 bases between the two germline ends. CDR3 residues: CASSFPRGRDNEQFF. CDR3 in DNA: TGTGCCAGCAGCTTCCCGCGGGGTCGGGACAATGAGCAGTTCTTC.

This clone was counted a few times. V usage is TRBV4-3 and J usage is TRBJ2-7, with 12 bases lining up with TRBD2. Germline V gene sequence: CDR1 LGHNA, CDR2 YSLEER. The CDR3 runs 16 residues. Trimming cost V 3 bases and J 6 bases; bases outside gene matches: 9. In DNA, the CDR3 is TGCGCCAGCAGCCAGCAGACTAGCGGGGGTCGGAGCGAGCAGTACTTC. Encoded protein: CASSQQTSGGRSEQYF.

This clone was detected a few times. The rearrangement uses TRBV19 and TRBJ1-1; 7 nucleotides agree with TRBD1. This CDR3 has 15 residues. V dropped 8 bases and J dropped 2; count of bases not matched to a gene: 11. Germline CDR1 reads LNHDA; CDR2 reads SQIVND (reference sequence). CDR3 sequence reads: CASLRGDSINTEAFF. Written as DNA, the CDR3 is TGTGCCAGTCTACGCGGGGACAGTATAAACACTGAAGCTTTCTTT.

This clone has a single count. The chain carries TRBV5-1 and TRBJ2-2; a weak D match, TRBD1 (6 bases). V was pared by 2 bases and J by 6 bases, with 8 bases between. CDR1 SGHRS and CDR2 YFSETQ come from the germline V gene. The CDR3 extends over 13 amino acids. The CDR3, as DNA: TGCGCCAGCAGCTTCGAGGGGGCCGGGGAGCTGTTTTTT. Its protein is CASSFEGAGELFF.

This chain links TRBV7-3 with TRBJ1-1; no clear D. CDR1 SGHTA and CDR2 FQGTGA come from the germline V gene. V was clipped by 2 bases and J by 5 bases, with 6 bases between them. This CDR3 has 12 residues. This chain's CDR3 is CASSLGETEAFF. CDR3 coding DNA: TGTGCCAGCAGCTTAGGAGAGACTGAAGCTTTCTTT.

The chain uses TRBV7-9 and TRBJ2-5; 7 bases align to TRBD1. CDR1 is SEHNR, CDR2 FQNEAQ, per germline (reference sequence). Losses at the gene ends were 6 bases for V and 4 bases for J; bases not matched to a gene: 5. CDR3 length: 13 amino acids. Here the CDR3 reads CASRAGTAETQYF. CDR3 DNA: TGTGCCAGCAGAGCCGGGACAGCAGAGACCCAGTACTTC.

The V call is TRBV7-9, the J call TRBJ2-3; D might be TRBD2 (5 bases). Germline-derived CDR1 and CDR2 are SEHNR and FQNEAQ (reference sequence). The CDR3 runs to 14 residues. V was pared by 5 bases and J by 4 bases, with 13 bases between. The CDR3 region has the DNA TGTGCCAGCAGCCCGGGAAGGTGGTCAGATACGCAGTATTTT. As protein: CASSPGRWSDTQYF.

J is TRBJ2-3 and V is TRBV5-5; no reliable D call. The V gene lost 1 base and the J gene lost 1 base, with 7 bases spanning the gap. CDR1 SGHKS and CDR2 YYEKEE come from the germline V gene (reference sequence). This CDR3 spans 14 amino acids. CDR3 sequence (DNA): TGTGCCAGCAGCTTGTTAGAGGGCACAGATACGCAGTATTTT. This gives the protein CASSLLEGTDTQYF.

This chain uses TRBV18 with TRBJ2-3; no definite D call. The CDR3 consists of 16 residues. The V gene lost 0 bases and the J gene lost 2 bases, with 12 bases spanning the gap. Per the germline V gene, CDR1 is KGHSH and CDR2 is LQKENI. The CDR3 DNA reads as TGTGCCAGCTCACCACCTTCTCCACTACCCACAGATACGCAGTATTTT. The encoded protein is CASSPPSPLPTDTQYF.

Comments on this clone: This is likely a read error, given that the CDR3 carries no conserved phenylalanine or tryptophan at its end. This chain joins TRBV7-2 and TRBJ1-2; D not resolved. The germline CDR1 and CDR2 sequences are SGHTA and FQGNSA. Trimming removed 1 base from V and 7 bases from J, with 7 bases in between. The CDR3 contains 12 residues. In DNA form, the CDR3 reads TGTGCCAGCAGCTTAGTATTAGCTGGCTACACCCTC. Its translation: CASSLVLAGYTL.

The V call is TRBV12-3 or TRBV12-4, the J call TRBJ2-7; TRBD2 might be the D (5 bases). The CDR3 is 12 residues long. V was clipped by 7 bases and J by 7 bases, with 14 bases between them. The CDR3 DNA sequence: TGTGCCAGCAACCAGTACGGGGATGAGCAGTACTTC. This gives the protein CASNQYGDEQYF.

The V gene is TRBV6-2 or TRBV6-3, the J gene TRBJ1-2; TRBD1 might be the D (6 bases). Deletions cut 0 bases from V and 4 bases from J, with 15 bases between. This CDR3 has 16 residues. CDR1 is MNHEY, CDR2 SVGEGT, per germline. The CDR3 DNA is TGTGCCAGCAGTTACTCCCGTGGGGGCATCGGCTATGGCTACACCTTC. This sequence encodes CASSYSRGGIGYGYTF.

The chain links TRBV20-1 to TRBJ2-7; the match to TRBD1 covers 9 bases. There are 13 residues in the CDR3. The V segment lost 3 bases and the J segment 3 bases; nucleotides outside the gene matches: 3. Per germline, CDR1 DFQATT and CDR2 SNEGSKA (reference sequence). The CDR3: CSASRDRDYEQYF. The CDR3 DNA sequence: TGCAGTGCTAGTCGGGACAGGGACTACGAGCAGTACTTC.

The genes are TRBV6-2 or TRBV6-3 and TRBJ2-7; TRBD2 aligns across 7 bases. CDR3 length equals 15 residues. The V gene's germline CDR1 is MNHEY and CDR2 SVGEGT. J gave up 3 bases and V 3 bases, and 8 bases lay outside the gene matches. Here the CDR3 reads CASSYSLAAHYEQYF. The CDR3 DNA sequence: TGTGCCAGCAGTTATTCGCTAGCGGCTCACTACGAGCAGTACTTC.

This chain joins TRBV28 and TRBJ2-5; tentative D call: TRBD1 (6 bases). The germline CDR1 and CDR2 sequences are MDHEN and SYDVKM. The CDR3 runs 15 residues. Trimming cost V 5 bases and J 1 base, with 14 bases left between them. The CDR3 sequence is CASSLPGHTQETQYF. In DNA, the CDR3 is TGTGCCAGCAGTCTACCGGGACATACCCAAGAGACCCAGTACTTC.

V gene TRBV3-1 (or the pseudogene TRBV3-2) combines with J gene TRBJ1-1, with 7 bases lining up with TRBD1. Trimming cost V 3 bases and J 0 bases; bases outside gene matches: 1. CDR3 length: 14 amino acids. Germline CDR1 reads LGHDT; CDR2 reads YNNKEL (reference sequence). In nucleotides, the CDR3 is TGTGCCAGCAGCCAGACAGGGTTGAACACTGAAGCTTTCTTT. This translates into CASSQTGLNTEAFF.

The rearrangement joins TRBV24-1 to TRBJ2-2; possible D gene TRBD2, 5 bases. This CDR3 has 18 amino acids. Germline V gives CDR1 KGHDR, CDR2 SFDVKD. V lost 9 bases and J lost 5, with 27 bases in between. Here the CDR3 DNA reads TGTGCCACCGGAAATGATGAATCGGGGATCGGCCGAACCGGGGAGCTGTTTTTT. Translated, it gives CATGNDESGIGRTGELFF.

The chain uses TRBV2 and TRBJ1-4; 7 nucleotides line up with TRBD1. Germline CDR1 and CDR2: SNHLY and FYNNEI. The ends lost 3 bases at V and 4 bases at J; junction bases unmatched: 2. CDR3 length equals 14 residues. The CDR3 DNA sequence: TGTGCCAGCAGTGACGGGACAGATAATGAAAAACTGTTTTTT. Protein: CASSDGTDNEKLFF.